Each of the 31 T cell receptor beta chains below was sequenced from the same sample in a study of T cells in Graves' hyperthyroidism and ophthalmopathy. There were TCR beta CDR3 regions amplified from RNA transcripts. A set of HTBI primers served as the primers for a first-round RT-PCR of the TCR CDR3. MiXCR, run by TCRdb on the multiplex PCR reads, gives a single entry per CDR3 protein. The sample has fewer than 550,000 distinct CDR3 sequences, 15% to 19% seen once. Sequenced input: blood. Every receptor here comes from a woman aged 18-29 years with Graves' hyperthyroidism.

In its sample, this clonotype was seen a few times. CDR3 DNA sequence: TGTGCCAGCAGCGCGGATTGGGTGTCGAATTCACCCCTCCACTTT. It is translated as CASSADWVSNSPLHF. The genes are TRBV9 and TRBJ1-6; D not resolved. The germline V and J ends were trimmed by 3 bases and 7 bases, with 14 bases remaining between them. Germline V gene data show CDR1 as SGDLS and CDR2 as YYNGEE. The CDR3 has 15 residues.

Concerning this clonotype itself: This may stem from a read error, because a much larger clone lies one nucleotide away. The V gene is TRBV11-3, the J gene TRBJ1-1; 9 bases are a match to TRBD1. The CDR3 extends over 14 amino acids. The germline V gene encodes CDR1 SGHNT and CDR2 YENEEA. CDR3 amino acids: CASSLDRGTTVAFF. CDR3 DNA: TGTGCCAGCAGCCTGGACAGGGGTACCACTGTAGCTTTCTTT.

The DNA of the CDR3 is TGTGCCAGCTCATCCCGGGACAGGGCTACCTACGAGCAGTACTTC. Its translation is CASSSRDRATYEQYF. The chain joins TRBV18 to TRBJ2-7, with 9 bases lining up with TRBD1. Germline assignment: CDR1 KGHSH and CDR2 LQKENI. The J segment lost 2 bases and the V segment lost 5 bases, leaving 7 bases of the junction unmatched. The CDR3 loop spans 15 amino acids.

In this sample, this clonotype turned up many times. This CDR3 is CASSLVSEQETQYF. In DNA, the CDR3 is TGTGCCAGCAGCTTAGTATCGGAACAAGAGACCCAGTACTTC. V usage is TRBV7-2 and J usage is TRBJ2-5; D is undetermined. CDR3 length: 14 residues. The V end was cut by 1 base, the J end by 2 bases, with 8 bases between. Germline V gene sequence: CDR1 SGHTA, CDR2 FQGNSA.

The sample holds many counts of this clonotype. Its ends do not fully match the called genes, so a read error is possible. This chain uses TRBV7-7 with TRBJ2-1; D remains unclear. This CDR3 has 13 residues. The germline V gene has CDR1 SSHAT and CDR2 FNYEAQ (reference sequence). The CDR3 protein is CASSLGNNNEQFF. The CDR3 DNA follows: TGTGCTAGCAGCTTAGGCAACAACAATGAGCAGTTCTTC.

This clonotype was seen a single time. V gene TRBV12-3 or TRBV12-4 combines with J gene TRBJ1-1; tentative D call: TRBD1 (5 bases). The CDR3 extends over 13 amino acids. V shed 3 bases and J shed 7 bases, with 12 bases lying between them. The CDR3 sequence is CASSLREGNEAFF. The CDR3 nucleotides are TGTGCCAGCAGTTTGAGGGAGGGGAATGAAGCTTTCTTT.

This clonotype was detected ten times or more. The chain has TRBV20-1 and TRBJ2-1, with D possibly matching TRBD1 (6 bases). V was trimmed by 2 bases and J by 4 bases, leaving 12 bases between them. Looked up from germline, CDR1 is DFQATT and CDR2 is SNEGSKA (reference sequence). The CDR3 runs to 14 residues. The CDR3 DNA follows: TGCAGTGCTAGAACGACAGGAGAATACAATGAGCAGTTCTTC. Its translation: CSARTTGEYNEQFF.

The chain recombines TRBV4-1 with TRBJ2-1; a possible D gene is TRBD2 (5 bases). V was cut by 0 bases and J by 6 bases, with 18 bases left in between. Germline CDR1 and CDR2: MGHRA and YSYEKL. This CDR3 spans 17 amino acids. This chain's CDR3 is CASSQDSSRAPLNEQFF. The CDR3 region has the DNA TGCGCCAGCAGCCAAGACTCTAGCCGAGCTCCTCTCAATGAGCAGTTCTTC.

This clonotype has a count of ten or more. V gene TRBV11-2 combines with J gene TRBJ2-5; TRBD2 matches at 11 bases. The trim removed 7 bases at V and 4 bases at J, leaving 8 bases unmatched. This CDR3 contains 15 residues. Per germline, CDR1 SGHAT and CDR2 FQNNGV. The CDR3 sequence is CASTLLAGGLETQYF. The CDR3 DNA reads TGTGCCAGCACCCTTTTAGCGGGAGGGTTAGAGACCCAGTACTTC.

This clonotype has a handful of counts. The chain is built from TRBV7-2 and TRBJ2-1, with TRBD2 matching 12 bases. The V gene's germline CDR1 is SGHTA and CDR2 FQGNSA. Trimming took 6 bases from V and 3 from J; bases not matched to a gene: 0. The CDR3 sequence is 14 residues long. CDR3 residues: CASRLAGGYNEQFF. For the CDR3, the DNA is TGTGCCAGCAGACTAGCGGGGGGCTACAATGAGCAGTTCTTC. The whole variable domain, remainder taken from reference TRBV7-2 and TRBJ2-1, is GAGVSQSPSNKVTEKGKDVELRCDPISGHTALYWYRQSLGQGLEFLIYFQGNSAPDKSGLPSDRFSAERTGGSVSTLTIQRTQQEDSAVYLCASRLAGGYNEQFFGPGTRLTVL.

The V and J genes are TRBV12-3 or TRBV12-4 and TRBJ2-7; 7 bases align to TRBD2. Trimming cost V 0 bases and J 4 bases; bases outside gene matches: 15. The length of the CDR3 is 18 residues. The CDR3 bases are TGTGCCAGCAGTTTAGCAGGTGGGATTGGGGGGGTCCCTTACGAGCAGTACTTC. This translates into CASSLAGGIGGVPYEQYF.

This clonotype was recorded many times. The rearrangement links TRBV5-6 to TRBJ1-2; D unclear. Germline CDR1 reads SGHDT; CDR2 reads YYEEEE. The V gene lost 5 bases and the J gene lost 7 bases, with 15 bases spanning the gap. This CDR3 is 13 amino acids long. The CDR3 is CASSDGRLSGYTF. CDR3 coding DNA: TGTGCCAGCAGTGATGGTCGACTAAGTGGCTACACCTTC.

CDR3 in amino acids: CASSFFVTSSYNEQFF. As DNA, the CDR3 is TGTGCCAGCAGCTTTTTTGTAACCAGCTCCTACAATGAGCAGTTCTTC. The J gene is TRBJ2-1, the V gene TRBV5-4, with D hard to call. The V end was cut by 2 bases, the J end by 0 bases, with 12 bases between. Germline V gene lookup returns CDR1 SGHNT and CDR2 YYREEE (reference sequence). The CDR3 runs 16 residues.

The V gene is TRBV27, the J gene TRBJ2-5; 10 bases match TRBD2. This CDR3 is 18 amino acids long. Germline CDR1 is MNHEY and CDR2 is SMNVEV (reference sequence). Trimming removed 4 bases from V and 4 bases from J; junction bases left unmatched: 15. As DNA, the CDR3 is TGTGCCAGCAGTTACTCGAAGAGGACTAGCGGCCTTCGAGAGACCCAGTACTTC. It is translated as CASSYSKRTSGLRETQYF.

The genes are TRBV4-1 and TRBJ1-1, with 10 bases matching TRBD1. After removal of 1 base from V and 0 bases from J, the junction contained 8 bases not matched to a gene. Germline assignment: CDR1 MGHRA and CDR2 YSYEKL. The CDR3 extends over 18 amino acids. CDR3 protein: CASSQAGTGVVMNTEAFF. Written as DNA, the CDR3 is TGCGCCAGCAGCCAAGCCGGGACAGGGGTGGTGATGAACACTGAAGCTTTCTTT.

In its sample, this clonotype was seen a few times. The rearrangement joins TRBV7-6 to TRBJ1-5; the D is unclear. This CDR3 contains 15 residues. V gave up 1 base and J gave up 4 bases, with 11 bases separating them. Germline V gives CDR1 SGHVS, CDR2 FNYEAQ. The CDR3 bases are TGTGCCAGCAGCTTAGGGGTAGGGTTGAATCAGCCCCAGCATTTT. It translates to CASSLGVGLNQPQHF.

This clonotype appeared many times. The J gene is TRBJ2-1, the V gene TRBV20-1; tentatively, D is TRBD2 (5 bases). Trimming removed 3 bases from V and 5 bases from J, with 5 bases in between. CDR1 is DFQATT, CDR2 SNEGSKA, per germline (reference sequence). This CDR3 spans 11 amino acids. For the CDR3, the DNA is TGCAGTGCTAGGGGAGACAATGAGCAGTTCTTC. As protein: CSARGDNEQFF.

The sample holds many counts of this clonotype. V gene TRBV7-2 combines with J gene TRBJ1-1, with D unresolved. The germline V gene encodes CDR1 SGHTA and CDR2 FQGNSA. Trimming cost V 1 base and J 6 bases, with 9 bases left between them. This CDR3 comprises 13 residues. As DNA, the CDR3 is TGTGCCAGCAGCTTAGTCTACAGCTCTGAAGCTTTCTTT. Translated, it gives CASSLVYSSEAFF.

This clonotype has a count of ten or more. This chain connects TRBV3-1 to TRBJ2-5; D is perhaps TRBD2 (5 bases). Germline assignment: CDR1 LGHDT and CDR2 YNNKEL (reference sequence). The CDR3 is 14 amino acids. V lost 6 bases, J lost 4 bases, and 15 bases lay in between. The CDR3 region is CASSHDLGRETQYF. Here the CDR3 DNA reads TGTGCCAGCAGTCACGACCTAGGGAGAGAGACCCAGTACTTC.

This clonotype was seen at least ten times. The V call is TRBV7-2, the J call TRBJ2-7; D is perhaps TRBD2 (5 bases). Germline CDR1 SGHTA, CDR2 FQGNSA. V was shortened by 2 bases and J by 7 bases, with 15 bases between the two germline ends. CDR3 length equals 14 residues. Here the CDR3 DNA reads TGTGCCAGCAGCTTATCCGGGGTTAGAGGGGAGCAGTACTTC. Residues: CASSLSGVRGEQYF.

The chain is built from TRBV5-1 and TRBJ2-5; a weak D match, TRBD2 (6 bases). This CDR3 has 16 residues. Looked up from germline, CDR1 is SGHRS and CDR2 is YFSETQ. The ends were cut back, 4 bases at V and 5 bases at J, with 21 bases in the middle. The CDR3 loop reads CASSLADRLDSETQYF. CDR3 DNA: TGCGCCAGCAGCCTGGCGGATAGACTAGATTCTGAGACCCAGTACTTC.

In this sample, this clonotype turned up a few times. This chain links TRBV6-6 with TRBJ1-2, with D hard to call. Germline assignment: CDR1 MNHNY and CDR2 SVGAGI (reference sequence). This CDR3 has 14 amino acids. The V and J ends lost 0 bases and 2 bases respectively, with 7 bases between them. The CDR3 loop reads CASSYSTLNYGYTF. The CDR3 DNA reads as TGTGCCAGCAGTTACTCGACGCTGAACTATGGCTACACCTTC.

This clonotype was observed many times. The chain has TRBV13 and TRBJ1-2; no firm D call. CDR3 length: 12 amino acids. The germline gives CDR1 PRHDT, CDR2 FYEKMQ (reference sequence). Trimming pared 3 bases from V and 5 bases from J, leaving 7 bases between. The CDR3 DNA sequence: TGTGCCAGCAGCTTGGGCCAGTATGGCTACACCTTC. The encoded protein is CASSLGQYGYTF.

This clonotype was picked up many times. The chain carries TRBV20-1 and TRBJ1-1; D is unclear. V was clipped by 3 bases and J by 6 bases, with 11 bases between them. CDR1 and CDR2 (germline): DFQATT, SNEGSKA (reference sequence). This CDR3 is 12 amino acids long. The CDR3 nucleotides read TGCAGTGCTAGCCCGGGGAGGGCTGAAGCTTTCTTT. Its protein product is CSASPGRAEAFF.

The V and J genes are TRBV5-1 and TRBJ2-5; 7 positions agree with TRBD1. This CDR3 spans 16 amino acids. Germline V lookup: CDR1 SGHRS, CDR2 YFSETQ. V lost 1 base and J lost 5; bases outside the gene matches: 11. The CDR3 DNA reads as TGCGCCAGCAGCTTGATGACAGGGATGATTGGGGAGACCCAGTACTTC. It specifies CASSLMTGMIGETQYF.

The J gene is TRBJ1-2, the V gene TRBV5-6; 9 bases are shared with TRBD1. This CDR3 has 14 amino acids. The germline V gene encodes CDR1 SGHDT and CDR2 YYEEEE. Germline trimming cut 5 bases from V and 5 bases from J; bases unmatched to any gene: 7. CDR3 nucleotide sequence: TGTGCCAGCAGGACTGGACAGGGGTCATATGGCTACACCTTC. Protein: CASRTGQGSYGYTF.

This clonotype was recorded at least ten times. CDR3 loop: CASRESGAFNTEAFF. CDR3 DNA: TGTGCCAGCAGGGAGTCAGGGGCCTTCAATACTGAAGCTTTCTTT. The rearrangement links TRBV6-5 to TRBJ1-1, with D maybe TRBD1 (6 bases). This CDR3 has 15 amino acids. CDR1 MNHEY and CDR2 SVGAGI come from the germline V gene. With 6 bases removed from V and 5 bases from J, the gap between germline ends came to 19 bases.

This clonotype was observed many times. The chain has TRBV3-1 and TRBJ2-3, with D perhaps TRBD1 or TRBD2 (6 bases each). There are 14 residues in the CDR3. The germline V and J ends were trimmed by 1 base and 3 bases, with 8 bases remaining between them. CDR1 is LGHDT, CDR2 YNNKEL, per germline (reference sequence). Here the CDR3 DNA reads TGTGCCAGCAGCCAAGGGGGGGCAACAGATACGCAGTATTTT. It yields the protein CASSQGGATDTQYF.

This clonotype was observed a handful of times. DNA for the CDR3: TGTGCCAGTAGTATGGGGGACAGGGCGTACGAGCAGTACTTC. This sequence encodes CASSMGDRAYEQYF. The rearrangement joins TRBV19 to TRBJ2-7; TRBD1 matches 9 bases. There are 14 residues in the CDR3. Germline V lookup: CDR1 LNHDA, CDR2 SQIVND (reference sequence). V lost 3 bases and J lost 4; bases outside the gene matches: 4.

This clonotype was counted ten times or more. This sequence joins TRBV3-1 and TRBJ1-2, with TRBD1 matching 7 bases. The CDR3 contains 14 residues. The V gene end was trimmed by 1 base and the J gene end by 6 bases; junction bases not matched to a gene: 5. Germline-derived CDR1 and CDR2 are LGHDT and YNNKEL (reference sequence). The DNA for the CDR3 is TGTGCCAGCAGCCAAGGTACAGGGGAAGATGGCTACACCTTC. It encodes CASSQGTGEDGYTF.

This sequence joins TRBV5-1 and TRBJ2-2; TRBD1 or TRBD2 may be the D gene (5 bases each). The germline gives CDR1 SGHRS, CDR2 YFSETQ. The V gene lost 3 bases and the J gene lost 10 bases, with 25 bases spanning the gap. This CDR3 has 17 residues. The CDR3 sequence: CASSWLPGRTVGVELFF. The CDR3 DNA is TGCGCCAGCAGCTGGCTACCGGGACGGACGGTAGGAGTGGAGCTGTTTTTT.